Below are 11 T cell receptor beta chains sequenced from a single sample in a study of shared clonotypes between healthy human individuals. Profiled with immunoSEQ multiplex PCR; TCRdb holds only in-frame clones, not every one. The sample shows 550,000 to 850,000 clones, over 60% of them seen only once. Material for sequencing was memory CD4+ T cells sorted from blood. Subset: CD45RA-negative fraction. The receptor set was obtained from a woman aged 25 to 45 in good health.

The chain joins TRBV11-3 to TRBJ2-3; D ambiguous. The V end lost 5 bases, the J end lost 3 bases, and 9 bases lay between the germline ends. The length of the CDR3 is 13 residues. Germline values: CDR1 SGHNT, CDR2 YENEEA. The CDR3 here is CASSREVTDTQYF. CDR3 in DNA: TGTGCCAGCAGCCGAGAGGTAACAGATACGCAGTATTTT.

This clone was observed many times. The gene calls are TRBV28 and TRBJ2-7, with a weak D call TRBD2 (5 bases). CDR3 length: 16 amino acids. In germline, CDR1 is MDHEN, CDR2 SYDVKM. Trimming pared 1 base from V and 4 bases from J, leaving 17 bases between. DNA for the CDR3: TGTGCCAGCAGTTTATCCCCCGGAGGAATCGGGTACGAGCAGTACTTC. Protein: CASSLSPGGIGYEQYF.

The rearrangement links TRBV6-6 to TRBJ2-7, with 11 bases identical to TRBD1. The germline CDR1 and CDR2 sequences are MNHNY and SVGAGI (reference sequence). V shed 6 bases, J shed 2 bases, and the junction held 3 bases outside the gene matches. There are 14 residues in the CDR3. CDR3 region: CASRRDRGAYEQYF. The CDR3 DNA reads as TGTGCCAGCAGGCGGGACAGGGGGGCCTACGAGCAGTACTTC.

This clone was recorded a few times. The sample has other DNA sequences that encode this CDR3 too. J is TRBJ2-1 and V is TRBV7-2; no clear D. The CDR3 is 14 residues long. CDR1 and CDR2 (germline): SGHTA, FQGNSA. V lost 1 base and J lost 3, with 7 bases in between. This CDR3 reads CASSLGSIYNEQFF. The CDR3 bases are TGTGCCAGCAGCTTAGGGTCGATCTACAATGAGCAGTTCTTC.

This chain joins TRBV7-2 and TRBJ1-1; TRBD1 agrees at 7 bases. This CDR3 spans 14 amino acids. CDR1 is SGHTA, CDR2 FQGNSA, per germline. Trimming at V came to 4 bases and at J to 6 bases, leaving 8 bases not matched to a gene. DNA of the CDR3: TGTGCCAGCAGCTCTCGACAGGGATGGGCTGAAGCTTTCTTT. Residues: CASSSRQGWAEAFF.

The chain employs TRBV6-5 and TRBJ1-2; D might be TRBD1 (6 bases). CDR1 and CDR2 from the germline V gene are MNHEY and SVGAGI. CDR3 length equals 13 residues. Trimming pared 6 bases from V and 2 bases from J, leaving 10 bases between. CDR3 sequence (DNA): TGTGCCAGCAGCCCAACAGGGAACTATGGCTACACCTTC. As protein: CASSPTGNYGYTF.

The rearrangement links TRBV18 to TRBJ2-7, with D maybe TRBD2 (5 bases). The CDR3 length is 13 residues. CDR1 and CDR2 from the germline V gene are KGHSH and LQKENI. V was trimmed by 3 bases and J by 9 bases, leaving 15 bases between them. The CDR3 here is CASSPGGNRAQYF. The CDR3 DNA reads as TGTGCCAGCTCACCCGGAGGAAATCGGGCGCAGTACTTC.

This clone was counted a few times. The chain carries TRBV27 and TRBJ1-2; 9 bases map to TRBD1. V was clipped by 3 bases and J by 0 bases; unmatched bases: 5. The CDR3 has 16 residues. CDR1 MNHEY and CDR2 SMNVEV come from the germline V gene (reference sequence). CDR3 sequence (DNA): TGTGCCAGCAGTTTTTGGCGGACAGGGGCTAACTATGGCTACACCTTC. Its protein is CASSFWRTGANYGYTF.

This rearrangement joins TRBV19 to TRBJ2-6, with TRBD2 identical over 7 bases. This CDR3 contains 17 residues. Trimming removed 4 bases from V and 1 base from J; junction bases left unmatched: 7. From germline, CDR1 is LNHDA and CDR2 SQIVND (reference sequence). This CDR3 is CASSRAGPPSGANVLTF. CDR3 coding DNA: TGTGCCAGTAGTAGAGCGGGACCTCCGTCTGGGGCCAACGTCCTGACTTTC.

The V and J genes are TRBV14 and TRBJ2-2; D is uncertain. Per germline, CDR1 SGHDN and CDR2 FVKESK. The CDR3 spans 16 residues. V was trimmed by 1 base and J by 5 bases, leaving 14 bases between them. This CDR3 is CASSQGQGLGTGELFF. CDR3 in DNA: TGTGCCAGCAGCCAAGGGCAAGGGCTGGGGACCGGGGAGCTGTTTTTT.

About this clone itself: Other DNA variants within this sample encode the same CDR3. The CDR3 DNA reads TGCAGCGTTGAGGTTCGGGAGACCCAGTACTTC. Residues: CSVEVRETQYF. This chain connects TRBV29-1 to TRBJ2-5; D is unresolved. Looked up from germline, CDR1 is SQVTM and CDR2 is ANQGSEA. V shed 3 bases and J shed 5 bases, with 7 bases lying between them. The CDR3 spans 11 residues.